This passage covers 16 T cell receptor beta chains from one sample sequenced in a study of blood T cell repertoires in COVID-19. The data were produced by immunoSEQ multiplex PCR, yet TCRdb's version contains in-frame clones alone and is incomplete. The sample lists around 250,000 clones, about 90% occurring once. Sequencing was carried out using PBMCs or T cells enriched from blood (not recorded which). All receptors derive from a human donor in a cohort exposed to, infected with or recovered from COVID-19 (not recorded which). The donor label of this sample is uncertain.

The chain couples TRBV7-2 to TRBJ1-4; the D is unclear. Trimming removed 1 base at V and 3 bases at J, with 9 bases between. The CDR3 totals 15 residues. Per the germline V gene, CDR1 is SGHTA and CDR2 is FQGNSA. CDR3 sequence (DNA): TGTGCCAGCAGCTTAGACGGGGTTGCTAATGAAAAACTGTTTTTT. It yields the protein CASSLDGVANEKLFF.

The chain carries TRBV3-1 (or the pseudogene TRBV3-2) and TRBJ2-7; TRBD1 agrees at 7 bases. The germline V gene encodes CDR1 LGHDT and CDR2 YNNKEL (reference sequence). The V and J ends lost 4 bases and 6 bases, in that order; junction bases with no gene match: 3. CDR3 length: 12 amino acids. The CDR3 bases are TGTGCCAGCAGCCGCCGGGACAGCGAGCAGTACTTC. Residues: CASSRRDSEQYF.

The chain carries TRBV7-9 and TRBJ1-4; TRBD1 matches at 7 bases. This CDR3 is built from 16 residues. Germline values: CDR1 SEHNR, CDR2 FQNEAQ (reference sequence). J lost 0 bases, V lost 5 bases, and 6 bases had no gene match. The CDR3 bases are TGTGCCAGCAGCGCATTAGACAGGGCAACTAATGAAAAACTGTTTTTT. Amino acids: CASSALDRATNEKLFF.

Only one count was recorded for this clone. The chain recombines TRBV6-2 or TRBV6-3 with TRBJ1-2; 11 positions match TRBD1. Looked up from germline, CDR1 is MNHEY and CDR2 is SVGEGT. V gave up 4 bases and J gave up 7 bases; unmatched junction bases: 11. The CDR3 totals 16 residues. CDR3 sequence reads: CASSSRWTGGEGGYTF. Here the CDR3 DNA reads TGTGCCAGCAGTTCTCGGTGGACAGGGGGCGAGGGTGGCTACACCTTC.

The V call is TRBV21-1, the J call TRBJ2-2; TRBD1 was called by the table and not checked on the DNA. TRBV21-1 is a documented pseudogene. There are 15 residues in the CDR3. As DNA, the CDR3 is TGTGCCAGCAGCAAAGCGCAAACAAACACCGGGGAGCTGTTTTTT. Its protein product is CASSKAQTNTGELFF.

This chain connects TRBV2 to TRBJ1-1, with 8 bases lining up with TRBD1. The CDR3 totals 13 residues. Germline assignment: CDR1 SNHLY and CDR2 FYNNEI. With V trimmed by 7 bases and J by 5 bases, 6 bases remained unmatched. CDR3 sequence: CASTDRGITEAFF. The CDR3 DNA reads as TGTGCCAGCACCGACAGGGGAATTACTGAAGCTTTCTTT.

This clone was seen only once. This rearrangement joins TRBV5-6 to TRBJ2-7; 11 bases match TRBD1. The CDR3 runs to 16 residues. V was clipped by 1 base and J by 4 bases; unmatched bases: 7. CDR1 is SGHDT and CDR2 is YYEEEE in the germline V gene. CDR3 sequence (DNA): TGTGCCAGCAGCTTGTTCCGGACAGGGGGCAGGTACGAGCAGTACTTC. It codes for CASSLFRTGGRYEQYF.

This chain links TRBV5-4 with TRBJ2-5, with 7 nucleotides matching TRBD1. V lost 4 bases and J lost 2; bases outside the gene matches: 8. The germline V gene encodes CDR1 SGHNT and CDR2 YYREEE (reference sequence). CDR3 length: 15 residues. CDR3 nucleotides: TGTGCCAGCAGCCTTCGGGGACAGAGACAAGAGACCCAGTACTTC. It translates to CASSLRGQRQETQYF.

The chain uses TRBV3-1 (or the pseudogene TRBV3-2) and TRBJ1-1, with TRBD1 identical over 8 bases. The V gene end was trimmed by 4 bases and the J gene end by 1 base; junction bases not matched to a gene: 5. The CDR3 length is 15 residues. The germline CDR1 and CDR2 sequences are LGHDT and YNNKEL (reference sequence). The CDR3: CASSLTDRANTEAFF. CDR3 DNA sequence: TGTGCCAGCAGCCTAACGGACAGGGCGAACACTGAAGCTTTCTTT.

The rearrangement links TRBV30 to TRBJ2-1; the D is unclear. Trimming removed 0 bases from V and 10 bases from J, with 13 bases in between. CDR1 GTSNPN and CDR2 SVGIG come from the germline V gene (reference sequence). CDR3 length equals 13 residues. CDR3 protein: CAWSVSHTGEQFF. The DNA of the CDR3 is TGTGCCTGGAGTGTATCACACACCGGGGAGCAGTTCTTC.

The chain links TRBV11-2 to TRBJ2-7; D unclear. CDR1 is SGHAT and CDR2 is FQNNGV in the germline V gene. This CDR3 spans 13 amino acids. V was pared by 5 bases and J by 1 base, with 9 bases between. The CDR3: CASSHLRSYEQYF. The DNA for the CDR3 is TGTGCCAGCAGCCACCTGCGGTCCTACGAGCAGTACTTC.

This clone has a handful of counts. This chain connects TRBV4-1 to TRBJ1-4; no firm D call. The CDR3 is made up of 18 amino acids. Germline-derived CDR1 and CDR2 are MGHRA and YSYEKL. The V and J ends lost 0 bases and 4 bases respectively, with 18 bases between them. CDR3 protein: CASSQDHRTGEGNEKLFF. DNA of the CDR3: TGCGCCAGCAGCCAAGATCATAGAACGGGAGAGGGTAATGAAAAACTGTTTTTT.

The chain links TRBV12-5 to TRBJ2-1, with a possible D match to TRBD2 (6 bases). The CDR3 runs to 15 residues. Deletions cut 7 bases from V and 3 bases from J, with 16 bases between. The V gene's germline CDR1 is LGHNT and CDR2 FRNRAP. In nucleotides, the CDR3 is TGTGCTAGTGCCATGGGGGGAGGAAGCTACAATGAGCAGTTCTTC. This gives the protein CASAMGGGSYNEQFF.

The rearrangement joins TRBV19 to TRBJ1-1; no clear D. The V end lost 4 bases, the J end lost 2 bases, and 8 bases lay between the germline ends. The CDR3 covers 13 residues. Germline CDR1 LNHDA, CDR2 SQIVND (reference sequence). CDR3 nucleotides: TGTGCCAGTAGTAGCCAGGTTAACACTGAAGCTTTCTTT. Its translation is CASSSQVNTEAFF.

The CDR3 is CASSQDRGNSYEQYF. The CDR3 DNA reads as TGCGCCAGCAGCCAGGACAGGGGGAATTCCTACGAGCAGTACTTC. The chain joins TRBV4-1 to TRBJ2-7; 10 nucleotides line up with TRBD1. From germline, CDR1 is MGHRA and CDR2 YSYEKL. The CDR3 runs 15 residues. V gave up 3 bases and J gave up 1 base; unmatched junction bases: 3.

The V and J genes are TRBV12-3 or TRBV12-4 and TRBJ1-2, with TRBD1 matching 7 bases. V lost 7 bases to trimming and J lost 7 bases; unmatched junction nucleotides: 6. The CDR3 sequence is 12 residues long. The CDR3 is CASIPGQPGYTF. DNA for the CDR3: TGTGCCAGCATCCCGGGACAGCCTGGCTACACCTTC.